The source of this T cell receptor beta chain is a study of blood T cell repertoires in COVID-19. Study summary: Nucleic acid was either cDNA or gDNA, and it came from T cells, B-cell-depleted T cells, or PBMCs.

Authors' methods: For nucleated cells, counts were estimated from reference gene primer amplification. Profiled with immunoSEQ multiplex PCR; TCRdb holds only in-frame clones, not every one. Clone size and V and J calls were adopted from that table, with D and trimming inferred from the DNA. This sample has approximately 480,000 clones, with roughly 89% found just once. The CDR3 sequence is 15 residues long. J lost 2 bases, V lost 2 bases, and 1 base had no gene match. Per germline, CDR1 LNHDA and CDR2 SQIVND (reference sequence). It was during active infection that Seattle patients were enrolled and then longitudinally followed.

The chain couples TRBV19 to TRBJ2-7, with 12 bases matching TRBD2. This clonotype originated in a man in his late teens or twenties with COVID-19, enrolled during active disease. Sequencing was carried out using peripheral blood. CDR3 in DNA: TGTGCCAGTAGTATACGGACTAGCGGGGCCTACGAGCAGTACTTC. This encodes CASSIRTSGAYEQYF.